This TCR beta chain was sequenced during a study of CD8 T cells in Susac syndrome. Blood CD8+ and CD4+ T cells underwent high-throughput TCR beta sequencing. The CDR3 runs to 14 residues. Germline V gene sequence: CDR1 SQVTM, CDR2 ANQGSEA. Random hexamers were used to reverse transcribe the RNA input (0.5 to 1 ug). Across 54 Vbeta and 13 Jbeta, TCR beta CDR3 was amplified with immunoSEQ multiplex PCR. TCRdb re-called the immunoSEQ multiplex PCR reads with MiXCR, one entry per CDR3 protein. The sample carries some 110,000 distinct CDR3 sequences, 85% to 95% recorded once. Sample: CD8+ T cells from PBMCs. The source of this sequence is a human donor with Susac syndrome. The chain has TRBV29-1 and TRBJ2-4; D perhaps matches TRBD2 (6 bases). CDR3 amino acids: CRRGQLLAKNIQYF. The DNA for the CDR3 is TGCCGGCGGGGCCAATTACTAGCCAAAAACATTCAGTACTTC.